This is a list of T cell receptor beta chains from one sample in a study of blood T cell repertoires in COVID-19. Data came from immunoSEQ multiplex PCR; TCRdb stores just in-frame clones and leaves some out. The sample yields about 97,000 clones, around 92% seen once. Sequencing input: peripheral blood. The receptors here all came from a man aged 50-59 years with active COVID-19. The CDR3 runs from the conserved cysteine through the conserved F or W. The order of the fields is V gene, D gene, J gene, clone size, CDR3 protein, CDR3 DNA. The D gene is left open where the match is weak. Only some rows state a clone size, as once, few, many or a class for expanded clones.

V: TRBV27; D: TRBD1; J: TRBJ2-1; size: -; CDR3: CASSPGQNSYNEQFF; DNA: TGTGCCAGCAGCCCGGGACAGAACTCCTACAATGAGCAGTTCTTC
V: TRBV30; D: TRBD1; J: TRBJ2-7; size: once; CDR3: CACTGGGYEQYF; DNA: TGTGCCTGTACAGGGGGCGGGTACGAGCAGTACTTC
V: TRBV7-8; D: -; J: TRBJ2-7; size: -; CDR3: CASSLEKTGTYEQYF; DNA: TGTGCCAGCAGCTTAGAGAAGACGGGAACCTACGAGCAGTACTTC
V: TRBV4-1; D: -; J: TRBJ2-2; size: -; CDR3: CASSQAVDSTGELFF; DNA: TGCGCCAGCAGCCAGGCCGTCGACAGCACCGGGGAGCTGTTTTTT
V: TRBV3-1/TRBV3-2; D: -; J: TRBJ2-5; size: once; CDR3: CASRQQPSYPQYF; DNA: TGTGCCAGCAGACAGCAGCCCTCGTATCCCCAGTACTTC
V: TRBV7-3; D: -; J: TRBJ1-2; size: -; CDR3: CASSLRGRGNPYGYTF; DNA: TGTGCCAGCAGCCTCCGGGGGAGGGGGAACCCCTATGGCTACACCTTC
V: TRBV14; D: TRBD2; J: TRBJ2-7; size: -; CDR3: CASSQVGSGVYGQYF; DNA: TGTGCCAGCAGCCAAGTAGGTAGCGGGGTCTACGGGCAGTACTTC
V: TRBV19; D: -; J: TRBJ2-1; size: -; CDR3: CASSMTVGVEQFF; DNA: TGTGCCAGTAGTATGACGGTTGGAGTTGAGCAGTTCTTC
V: TRBV18; D: -; J: TRBJ1-2; size: -; CDR3: CASSPSQGRQEGYTF; DNA: TGTGCCAGCTCACCATCCCAGGGCCGGCAGGAGGGCTACACCTTC
V: TRBV19; D: -; J: TRBJ1-5; size: -; CDR3: CASSIPGYSNQPQHF; DNA: TGTGCCAGTAGTATTCCCGGGTATAGCAATCAGCCCCAGCATTTT
V: TRBV30; D: TRBD1; J: TRBJ1-5; size: -; CDR3: CAWRRPGQSLEPQHF; DNA: TGTGCCTGGAGGAGACCGGGACAGAGTCTGGAGCCCCAGCATTTT
V: TRBV19; D: TRBD1; J: TRBJ1-4; size: -; CDR3: CASSPWTGTNEKLFF; DNA: TGTGCCAGTAGTCCGTGGACAGGAACTAATGAAAAACTGTTTTTT
V: TRBV27; D: TRBD1; J: TRBJ2-7; size: -; CDR3: CASSLTGLFASYEQYF; DNA: TGTGCCAGCAGTTTGACAGGGCTTTTTGCCTCCTACGAGCAGTACTTC
V: TRBV28; D: TRBD2; J: TRBJ2-7; size: -; CDR3: CASSLSGRTSYEQYF; DNA: TGTGCCAGCAGTCTTAGCGGGAGGACTTCCTACGAGCAGTACTTC
V: TRBV29-1; D: TRBD1; J: TRBJ2-1; size: -; CDR3: CSVRTGTQEQFF; DNA: TGCAGCGTACGGACAGGGACCCAGGAGCAGTTCTTC
V: TRBV19; D: TRBD2; J: TRBJ2-2; size: -; CDR3: CASKGVAGGTGELFF; DNA: TGTGCCAGTAAAGGGGTAGCGGGGGGCACCGGGGAGCTGTTTTTT
V: TRBV6-1; D: -; J: TRBJ1-2; size: -; CDR3: CASSELRGISSYGYTF; DNA: TGTGCCAGCAGTGAACTTCGAGGGATTTCGAGCTATGGCTACACCTTC
V: TRBV19; D: -; J: TRBJ2-3; size: -; CDR3: CASSIEAGQADTQYF; DNA: TGTGCCAGTAGTATAGAGGCAGGGCAGGCAGATACGCAGTATTTT
V: TRBV7-2; D: -; J: TRBJ1-2; size: -; CDR3: CASSLGYVGSGYGYTF; DNA: TGTGCCAGCAGCTTAGGTTATGTCGGTAGTGGCTATGGCTACACCTTC
V: TRBV7-9; D: TRBD1; J: TRBJ1-4; size: once; CDR3: CASRPGQGAEKLFF; DNA: TGTGCCAGCAGGCCGGGACAGGGAGCTGAAAAACTGTTTTTT
V: TRBV28; D: TRBD1; J: TRBJ2-5; size: -; CDR3: CASSSPGQPQETQYF; DNA: TGTGCCAGCAGTAGCCCGGGACAGCCCCAAGAGACCCAGTACTTC
V: TRBV5-1; D: -; J: TRBJ2-3; size: -; CDR3: CASSIRTGDTQYF; DNA: TGCGCCAGCAGTATTCGAACGGGAGATACGCAGTATTTT
V: TRBV3-1/TRBV3-2; D: -; J: TRBJ1-2; size: -; CDR3: CASSSSDLGTGYTF; DNA: TGTGCCAGCAGCTCCAGCGACCTTGGGACAGGCTACACCTTC
V: TRBV6-5; D: TRBD1; J: TRBJ1-5; size: -; CDR3: CASRTGKDQPQHF; DNA: TGTGCCAGCAGGACAGGGAAGGATCAGCCCCAGCATTTT
V: TRBV28; D: -; J: TRBJ2-5; size: -; CDR3: CASSLWTDQETQYF; DNA: TGTGCCAGCAGTTTATGGACAGACCAAGAGACCCAGTACTTC
V: TRBV28; D: -; J: TRBJ1-2; size: -; CDR3: CASSLPGNYGYTF; DNA: TGTGCCAGCAGTTTACCAGGGAACTATGGCTACACCTTC
V: TRBV7-3; D: -; J: TRBJ1-1; size: -; CDR3: CASSSAGGTEAFF; DNA: TGTGCCAGCAGCTCCGCCGGTGGTACTGAAGCTTTCTTT
V: TRBV7-2; D: -; J: TRBJ1-1; size: -; CDR3: CASSLRSTEAFF; DNA: TGTGCCAGCAGCTTACGGAGCACTGAAGCTTTCTTT
V: TRBV18; D: TRBD2; J: TRBJ2-1; size: -; CDR3: CASGREDEQFF; DNA: TGTGCCAGCGGGCGGGAGGATGAGCAGTTCTTC